These 25 T cell receptor beta chains share one sample of origin, sequenced in a study of cytomegalovirus exposure and HLA in healthy donors. The PCR used 60 Vbeta and 13 Jbeta primers. Data came from immunoSEQ multiplex PCR; TCRdb stores just in-frame clones and leaves some out. The sample contains about 120,000 clones, under 90% of which appear only once. Sequences were obtained from PBMCs. These receptors originate from a woman between 40 and 55 years old in good health and CMV-seropositive.

V usage is TRBV5-1 and J usage is TRBJ2-1; 9 bases line up with TRBD2. The CDR3 spans 16 residues. Germline CDR1 SGHRS, CDR2 YFSETQ. Trimming cost V 4 bases and J 5 bases; bases outside gene matches: 10. CDR3 DNA: TGCGCCAGCAGCCCCATCTGGACTAGCGAAAACAATGAGCAGTTCTTC. Protein product: CASSPIWTSENNEQFF.

V gene TRBV7-3 combines with J gene TRBJ2-1; the match to TRBD2 covers 8 bases. The CDR3 has 17 residues. From germline, CDR1 is SGHTA and CDR2 FQGTGA. V was clipped by 5 bases and J by 6 bases; unmatched bases: 15. The DNA of the CDR3 is TGTGCCAGCAGCCCCCGGACTAGCTCCGCCTCGATCAATGAGCAGTTCTTC. Its protein is CASSPRTSSASINEQFF.

A few counts support this clone. The genes are TRBV28 and TRBJ1-4; TRBD1 agrees at 7 bases. The CDR3 extends over 13 amino acids. Trimming took 6 bases from V and 8 from J; bases not matched to a gene: 6. Germline loops: CDR1 MDHEN, CDR2 SYDVKM. CDR3 amino acids: CASRGPGQEKLFF. CDR3 nucleotides: TGTGCCAGCAGGGGCCCGGGACAGGAAAAACTGTTTTTT.

CDR3 in DNA: TGCGCCAGCAGCTTGGGCGCCAACTACGAGCAGTACTTC. This sequence encodes CASSLGANYEQYF. The chain is built from TRBV5-1 and TRBJ2-7; unclear D gene. Trimming stripped 0 bases from V and 3 bases from J, with 7 bases between. CDR1 and CDR2 from the germline V gene are SGHRS and YFSETQ. The CDR3 loop spans 13 amino acids.

J is TRBJ2-2 and V is TRBV7-6; D perhaps matches TRBD2 (5 bases). This CDR3 contains 17 residues. Germline-derived CDR1 and CDR2 are SGHVS and FNYEAQ. V was cut by 3 bases and J by 5 bases, with 19 bases left in between. DNA for the CDR3: TGTGCCAGCAGCTTCCGAGGGAGTGGCCCAATAACCGGGGAGCTGTTTTTT. Its protein is CASSFRGSGPITGELFF.

The chain joins TRBV14 to TRBJ1-3; possible D gene TRBD1, 5 bases. V gave up 5 bases and J gave up 4 bases, with 18 bases separating them. The V gene's germline CDR1 is SGHDN and CDR2 FVKESK. CDR3 length equals 16 residues. The CDR3 loop reads CASSSTEQPRGNTIYF. Written as DNA, the CDR3 is TGTGCCAGCAGCTCGACAGAACAACCGAGAGGAAACACCATATATTTT.

V is TRBV4-3 and J is TRBJ2-1; perhaps TRBD2 as D (7 bases). V was shortened by 2 bases and J by 4 bases, with 18 bases between the two germline ends. Germline V gives CDR1 LGHNA, CDR2 YSLEER. The CDR3 extends over 17 amino acids. CDR3 nucleotide sequence: TGCGCCAGCAGCCAACGGAAGGGGGAGGGCAATTACAATGAGCAGTTCTTC. Residues: CASSQRKGEGNYNEQFF.

The chain links TRBV7-3 to TRBJ2-3; D unresolved. V lost 5 bases and J lost 3, with 12 bases in between. The CDR3 has 14 residues. Germline V gene lookup returns CDR1 SGHTA and CDR2 FQGTGA. The CDR3 DNA sequence: TGTGCCAGCAGCCCTAGACCCGGGACAGATACGCAGTATTTT. This gives the protein CASSPRPGTDTQYF.

This clone occurred once. This chain uses TRBV28 with TRBJ2-3; 7 bases match TRBD2. Trimming took 2 bases from V and 7 from J; bases not matched to a gene: 9. Germline CDR1 MDHEN, CDR2 SYDVKM. The CDR3 has 15 residues. CDR3 bases: TGTGCCAGCAGTTTAGGCGCGGGAGAGTTAAATACGCAGTATTTT. Amino acid sequence: CASSLGAGELNTQYF.

This clone was found a few times. The J gene is TRBJ2-1, the V gene TRBV27; the D gene is possibly TRBD2 (6 bases). CDR3 length equals 15 residues. V lost 6 bases and J 3 bases, leaving 15 bases between the germline ends. Germline V lookup: CDR1 MNHEY, CDR2 SMNVEV (reference sequence). CDR3 sequence: CASSYAGGIYNEQFF. The DNA of the CDR3 is TGTGCCAGCAGCTATGCGGGCGGGATCTACAATGAGCAGTTCTTC.

The chain links TRBV6-1 to TRBJ2-4; D is uncertain. V lost 4 bases to trimming and J lost 0 bases, with 7 bases between them. CDR3 length: 14 residues. Germline-derived CDR1 and CDR2 are MNHNS and SASEGT. CDR3 region: CASSVKIAKNIQYF. CDR3 nucleotide sequence: TGTGCCAGCAGTGTAAAAATAGCCAAAAACATTCAGTACTTC.

The chain is built from TRBV6-5 and TRBJ2-7; D ambiguous. This CDR3 has 15 amino acids. Germline loops: CDR1 MNHEY, CDR2 SVGAGI. V lost 0 bases and J 2 bases, leaving 11 bases between the germline ends. The CDR3 DNA reads TGTGCCAGCAGTTACTCGAGCGACGGTACCTACGAGCAGTACTTC. Translation: CASSYSSDGTYEQYF.

V and J are TRBV30 and TRBJ2-2; D is unclear. V lost 3 bases, J lost 6 bases, and 14 bases lay in between. CDR1 GTSNPN and CDR2 SVGIG come from the germline V gene (reference sequence). The length of the CDR3 is 14 residues. In DNA, the CDR3 is TGTGCCTGGAGCTCCCTACCCCTGGCCGGGGAGCTGTTTTTT. Translating it yields CAWSSLPLAGELFF.

The chain employs TRBV10-1 and TRBJ2-7; 7 nucleotides align to TRBD2. This CDR3 is 14 amino acids long. From germline, CDR1 is WNHNN and CDR2 SYGVQD (reference sequence). The junction had 5 bases not matched to a gene; V was cut back by 6 bases and J by 0 bases. The CDR3 region is CASSPRTSSYEQYF. DNA for the CDR3: TGCGCCAGCAGCCCCCGGACTAGCTCCTACGAGCAGTACTTC.

The CDR3 sequence: CASSSQRAGSGEAFF. DNA of the CDR3: TGTGCCAGTAGTAGCCAGCGCGCGGGCTCGGGTGAAGCTTTCTTT. This chain joins TRBV19 and TRBJ1-1; D is uncertain. This CDR3 comprises 15 residues. Trimming took off 4 bases at V and 7 bases at J, with 19 bases between the two ends. Germline loops: CDR1 LNHDA, CDR2 SQIVND (reference sequence).

This rearrangement joins TRBV4-2 to TRBJ1-1; tentative D call: TRBD1 (5 bases). This CDR3 is 13 amino acids long. Germline-derived CDR1 and CDR2 are LGHNA and YNFKEQ. Deletions cut 3 bases from V and 7 bases from J, with 12 bases between. The CDR3 loop is CASSQGGLDEAFF. The CDR3 DNA follows: TGTGCCAGCAGCCAGGGGGGGTTGGATGAAGCTTTCTTT.

This chain links TRBV19 with TRBJ2-7, with 7 nucleotides matching TRBD1. With V trimmed by 5 bases and J by 2 bases, 6 bases remained unmatched. This CDR3 has 14 amino acids. Germline CDR1 is LNHDA and CDR2 is SQIVND (reference sequence). The chain's CDR3 is CASSLGDSPYEQYF. In DNA, the CDR3 is TGTGCCAGTAGTTTAGGGGACAGTCCCTACGAGCAGTACTTC.

The chain joins TRBV2 to TRBJ2-7; 10 bases line up with TRBD1. Germline CDR1 is SNHLY and CDR2 is FYNNEI. V lost 8 bases to trimming and J lost 6 bases; unmatched junction nucleotides: 7. CDR3 length: 13 amino acids. CDR3 sequence: CASAGTGAPEQYF. The CDR3 DNA is TGTGCCAGCGCCGGGACAGGGGCCCCCGAGCAGTACTTC.

The rearrangement links TRBV5-1 to TRBJ2-5; the match to TRBD2 covers 10 bases. CDR1 is SGHRS, CDR2 YFSETQ, per germline. V lost 3 bases and J lost 5; bases outside the gene matches: 7. This CDR3 is built from 15 residues. The CDR3 sequence: CASSSRIAGGETQYF. The CDR3 DNA reads TGCGCCAGCAGCTCCCGAATAGCGGGAGGTGAGACCCAGTACTTC.

This chain joins TRBV19 and TRBJ1-3; 8 bases line up with TRBD1. CDR1 LNHDA and CDR2 SQIVND come from the germline V gene (reference sequence). This CDR3 is 15 amino acids long. The V and J ends lost 8 bases and 3 bases, in that order; junction bases with no gene match: 9. The CDR3 region has the DNA TGTGCCAGTGACGCTCAGGGGGCATTTGGAAACACCATATATTTT. Its translation is CASDAQGAFGNTIYF.

The chain employs TRBV11-3 and TRBJ1-3; perhaps TRBD1 as D (5 bases). Germline lookup yields CDR1 SGHNT and CDR2 YENEEA. V was pared by 4 bases and J by 0 bases, with 7 bases between. CDR3 length equals 14 residues. The CDR3 here is CASSYRGSGNTIYF. In DNA form, the CDR3 reads TGTGCCAGCAGCTATAGGGGCTCTGGAAACACCATATATTTT. The full variable domain, its missing parts supplied by reference TRBV11-3 and TRBJ1-3, is EAGVVQSPRYKIIEKKQPVAFWCNPISGHNTLYWYLQNLGQGPELLIRYENEEAVDDSQLPKDRFSAERLKGVDSTLKIQPAELGDSAVYLCASSYRGSGNTIYFGEGSWLTVV.

The chain has TRBV5-6 and TRBJ2-7; tentatively, D is TRBD2 (6 bases). The CDR3 length is 16 residues. Per the germline V gene, CDR1 is SGHDT and CDR2 is YYEEEE. V was clipped by 4 bases and J by 0 bases, with 17 bases between them. CDR3 in amino acids: CASSNSGTYSSYEQYF. For the CDR3, the DNA is TGTGCCAGCAGCAATTCCGGGACTTATAGCTCCTACGAGCAGTACTTC.

The CDR3 sequence is CASSRGTSGRSSYEQYF. CDR3 DNA: TGTGCCAGCAGCCGAGGGACTAGCGGGCGGAGCTCCTACGAGCAGTACTTC. This rearrangement joins TRBV11-3 to TRBJ2-7, with 12 bases aligning to TRBD2. Germline lookup yields CDR1 SGHNT and CDR2 YENEEA. The CDR3 totals 17 residues. Germline trimming cut 5 bases from V and 0 bases from J; bases unmatched to any gene: 8. Filled out from reference TRBV11-3 and TRBJ2-7, the complete variable domain reads EAGVVQSPRYKIIEKKQPVAFWCNPISGHNTLYWYLQNLGQGPELLIRYENEEAVDDSQLPKDRFSAERLKGVDSTLKIQPAELGDSAVYLCASSRGTSGRSSYEQYFGPGTRLTVT.

V usage is TRBV7-2 and J usage is TRBJ2-1; 11 bases align to TRBD2. This CDR3 is 17 amino acids long. Per germline, CDR1 SGHTA and CDR2 FQGNSA. After removal of 4 bases from V and 7 bases from J, the junction contained 12 bases not matched to a gene. CDR3 nucleotide sequence: TGTGCCAGCAGCTCTCTAGCGGGAGGAGGGAAATGGAATGAGCAGTTCTTC. Translation gives CASSSLAGGGKWNEQFF.

Details on this clone: The junction departs from germline at one end; a sequencing error may be responsible. The chain uses TRBV7-9 and TRBJ2-7, with D uncertain. There are 12 residues in the CDR3. From germline, CDR1 is SEHNR and CDR2 FQNEAQ (reference sequence). The CDR3 DNA follows: TGTTCCAGCAGCTTAGGGCAGGCCGACATATACTTC. Translating it yields CSSSLGQADIYF.